Below, 22 T cell receptor beta chains from the same sample are listed, as sequenced in a study of cytomegalovirus exposure and HLA in healthy donors. With 60 Vbeta and 13 Jbeta primers, the PCR was carried out. TCRdb's copy holds only in-frame clones and misses some; the assay was immunoSEQ multiplex PCR. Of 65,000 to 90,000 clones in the sample, 65% to 80% were seen once. The material sequenced was PBMCs. The receptors stem from a man aged 35 to 55 in good health and CMV-seronegative.

The chain uses TRBV7-3 and TRBJ1-3, with D hard to call. Trimming took off 5 bases at V and 3 bases at J, with 11 bases between the two ends. The CDR3 contains 14 residues. In germline, CDR1 is SGHTA, CDR2 FQGTGA. Written as DNA, the CDR3 is TGTGCCAGCAGCCCCCGGGTGGGTGGAAACACCATATATTTT. Translated: CASSPRVGGNTIYF.

This chain connects TRBV7-6 to TRBJ1-6, with 8 positions matching TRBD1. The V and J ends lost 4 bases and 11 bases, in that order; junction bases with no gene match: 4. Germline V gene data show CDR1 as SGHVS and CDR2 as FNYEAQ. The CDR3 extends over 13 amino acids. The CDR3: CASSSGQETPLHF. As DNA, the CDR3 is TGTGCCAGCAGCTCGGGACAGGAGACACCCCTCCACTTT.

V is TRBV19 and J is TRBJ2-3; 11 positions agree with TRBD1. V lost 6 bases and J lost 4; bases outside the gene matches: 6. The CDR3 contains 15 residues. Germline CDR1 LNHDA, CDR2 SQIVND (reference sequence). The chain's CDR3 is CASRGTGGAADTQYF. CDR3 DNA sequence: TGTGCCAGTAGAGGGACAGGGGGGGCGGCAGATACGCAGTATTTT.

V is TRBV9 and J is TRBJ2-7; TRBD1 matches 9 bases. Germline trimming cut 4 bases from V and 5 bases from J; bases unmatched to any gene: 13. Germline loops: CDR1 SGDLS, CDR2 YYNGEE. CDR3 length equals 16 residues. CDR3 in DNA: TGTGCCAGCAGCAGCGTAGAAACAGGGGGCCCGGACGAGCAGTACTTC. Amino acids: CASSSVETGGPDEQYF.

The chain joins TRBV2 to TRBJ2-2; 12 bases are a match to TRBD1. V gave up 4 bases and J gave up 4 bases; unmatched junction bases: 4. The CDR3 contains 16 residues. Per the germline V gene, CDR1 is SNHLY and CDR2 is FYNNEI. The CDR3 bases are TGTGCCAGCAGTGGGGGGACAGGGGGCAGCACCGGGGAGCTGTTTTTT. Its protein product is CASSGGTGGSTGELFF.

Only a few counts were recorded for this clone. V is TRBV28 and J is TRBJ1-2; weak D call: TRBD1 (5 bases). The CDR3 is 12 amino acids. V was clipped by 6 bases and J by 6 bases, with 11 bases between them. The germline V gene encodes CDR1 MDHEN and CDR2 SYDVKM. The CDR3 DNA reads as TGTGCCAGCAGCCTCAGGGTCGATGGCTACACCTTC. Protein product: CASSLRVDGYTF.

This clone was counted a single time. V and J are TRBV27 and TRBJ1-6, with a weak D call TRBD1 (5 bases). V was shortened by 6 bases and J by 0 bases, with 18 bases between the two germline ends. Germline CDR1 reads MNHEY; CDR2 reads SMNVEV (reference sequence). CDR3 size: 18 residues. The CDR3 coding sequence is TGTGCCAGCAGGGGACTTGGAAAGGCTAGCTCCTATAATTCACCCCTCCACTTT. Its protein product is CASRGLGKASSYNSPLHF.

The chain links TRBV28 to TRBJ1-3; D ambiguous. Germline assignment: CDR1 MDHEN and CDR2 SYDVKM. This CDR3 is 14 amino acids long. V was cut by 6 bases and J by 6 bases, with 15 bases left in between. This CDR3 is CASSLRTGLNTIYF. In DNA form, the CDR3 reads TGTGCCAGCAGCCTTCGTACGGGATTAAACACCATATATTTT. Filled out from reference TRBV28 and TRBJ1-3, the complete variable domain reads DVKVTQSSRYLVKRTGEKVFLECVQDMDHENMFWYRQDPGLGLRLIYFSYDVKMKEKGDIPEGYSVSREKKERFSLILESASTNQTSMYLCASSLRTGLNTIYFGEGSWLTVV.

The table lists this clone with a count of one. V and J are TRBV7-3 and TRBJ2-7, with D uncertain. Trimming left V 0 bases short and J 3 bases short, with 9 bases between. The CDR3 is made up of 14 amino acids. Germline CDR1 reads SGHTA; CDR2 reads FQGTGA. The CDR3 loop reads CASSLTASIYEQYF. The DNA of the CDR3 is TGTGCCAGCAGCTTAACTGCCTCTATCTACGAGCAGTACTTC.

The V gene is TRBV19, the J gene TRBJ2-2; 10 bases align to TRBD1. V lost 3 bases and J lost 2; bases outside the gene matches: 0. The germline CDR1 and CDR2 sequences are LNHDA and SQIVND (reference sequence). CDR3 length: 15 amino acids. The CDR3 loop reads CASSMTGGNTGELFF. The CDR3 nucleotides are TGTGCCAGTAGTATGACAGGGGGCAACACCGGGGAGCTGTTTTTT.

The V call is TRBV19, the J call TRBJ2-7; 9 positions match TRBD1. With 7 bases clipped from V and 2 bases from J, the junction kept 6 bases outside the gene matches. Per germline, CDR1 LNHDA and CDR2 SQIVND (reference sequence). The CDR3 runs to 14 residues. The CDR3 DNA sequence: TGTGCCAGTAAACCGGGACAGGGCACCTACGAGCAGTACTTC. It codes for CASKPGQGTYEQYF.

The CDR3 protein is CASSFGTSGGARVNEQFF. The CDR3 nucleotides read TGCGCCAGCAGCTTCGGGACTAGCGGGGGGGCCCGGGTCAATGAGCAGTTCTTC. The chain employs TRBV5-1 and TRBJ2-1, with 16 positions matching TRBD2. Germline CDR1 SGHRS, CDR2 YFSETQ. The CDR3 runs 18 residues. V trimming: 2 bases; J trimming: 6 bases; junction bases outside the gene matches: 8.

This chain joins TRBV13 and TRBJ2-1; TRBD2 might be the D (6 bases). The CDR3 spans 12 residues. Looked up from germline, CDR1 is PRHDT and CDR2 is FYEKMQ (reference sequence). Deletions cut 7 bases from V and 6 bases from J, with 10 bases between. The CDR3 is CASKLRGNEQFF. The CDR3 nucleotides are TGTGCCAGCAAGCTGCGGGGCAATGAGCAGTTCTTC.

This clone has a single count. The chain combines TRBV4-2 with TRBJ1-5; 7 nucleotides align to TRBD1. The V segment lost 2 bases and the J segment 1 base; nucleotides outside the gene matches: 2. Germline CDR1 LGHNA, CDR2 YNFKEQ. This CDR3 has 15 amino acids. The DNA for the CDR3 is TGTGCCAGCAGCCAAAGGACAGGCAGCAATCAGCCCCAGCATTTT. Its translation: CASSQRTGSNQPQHF.

The chain employs TRBV4-3 and TRBJ1-1; no clear D. Germline CDR1 reads LGHNA; CDR2 reads YSLEER. CDR3 length: 13 residues. V gave up 0 bases and J gave up 4 bases, with 6 bases separating them. The CDR3 loop reads CASSQDLRTEAFF. CDR3 in DNA: TGCGCCAGCAGCCAAGATCTCCGCACTGAAGCTTTCTTT.

The V call is TRBV28, the J call TRBJ1-1; D gene ambiguous. V was pared by 2 bases and J by 9 bases, with 10 bases between. Germline V gene data show CDR1 as MDHEN and CDR2 as SYDVKM. CDR3 length: 12 residues. CDR3 in amino acids: CASSLAAGKAFF. The CDR3 bases are TGTGCCAGCAGTTTAGCTGCGGGCAAAGCTTTCTTT.

The chain's CDR3 is CASSIAGRLSNQPQHF. In DNA form, the CDR3 reads TGTGCCAGTAGTATTGCAGGGAGGTTGAGCAATCAGCCCCAGCATTTT. The chain recombines TRBV19 with TRBJ1-5, with D possibly being TRBD1 (5 bases). Trimming removed 3 bases at V and 1 base at J, with 13 bases between. Germline lookup yields CDR1 LNHDA and CDR2 SQIVND (reference sequence). The CDR3 totals 16 residues.

The rearrangement joins TRBV28 to TRBJ1-5; D is ambiguous. V lost 6 bases to trimming and J lost 4 bases, with 7 bases between them. Germline V gene sequence: CDR1 MDHEN, CDR2 SYDVKM. This CDR3 contains 12 residues. The CDR3 bases are TGTGCCAGCAGCCCCGGGAATCAGCCCCAGCATTTT. Translating gives CASSPGNQPQHF.

The chain is built from TRBV6-1 and TRBJ2-7; 10 bases agree with TRBD1. The ends lost 4 bases at V and 2 bases at J; junction bases unmatched: 5. Germline V lookup: CDR1 MNHNS, CDR2 SASEGT. CDR3 length: 15 residues. The CDR3 bases are TGTGCCAGCAGTGTCGGACAGGGGGTGGCCTACGAGCAGTACTTC. Its translation is CASSVGQGVAYEQYF.

This rearrangement joins TRBV6-1 to TRBJ2-7; 9 nucleotides agree with TRBD2. Unmatched junction bases numbered 8, after V lost 4 bases and J lost 4 bases. The germline V gene encodes CDR1 MNHNS and CDR2 SASEGT. This CDR3 is built from 15 residues. The CDR3 region has the DNA TGTGCCAGCAGTGTCGCTAGCGGGGCGAGTTACGAGCAGTACTTC. Residues: CASSVASGASYEQYF.

The chain has TRBV6-4 and TRBJ2-3, with TRBD2 matching over 7 bases. The length of the CDR3 is 14 residues. The trim removed 5 bases at V and 1 base at J, leaving 3 bases unmatched. Germline V gene sequence: CDR1 MRHNA, CDR2 SNTAGT. The CDR3 loop reads CASSPRGGTDTQYF. The DNA of the CDR3 is TGTGCCAGCAGTCCCCGGGGGGGCACAGATACGCAGTATTTT.

This clone was picked up a small number of times. This rearrangement joins TRBV7-3 to TRBJ2-1; 9 positions match TRBD2. J was trimmed by 10 bases and V by 5 bases; bases with no gene match: 6. Germline-derived CDR1 and CDR2 are SGHTA and FQGTGA. The CDR3 totals 13 residues. The CDR3 here is CASSPLAGEEQFF. DNA of the CDR3: TGTGCCAGCAGCCCGTTAGCGGGGGAGGAGCAGTTCTTC.